The rows below give T cell receptor beta chains drawn from one sample of a study of beta chain features in type 1 diabetes. Profiling relied on immunoSEQ multiplex PCR, and the TCRdb table lists in-frame clones only, not all of them. The data show fewer than 250,000 clones, with roughly an eighth seen just once and about 0.024% held by the top ten. The sequenced material came from naive CD4+ T cells from blood. Receptors originate from a middle-aged woman in good health. CDR3s leave out the opening cysteine and the closing phenylalanine or tryptophan.

v_call cdr3_aa
TRBV9 ASSVGTSPRSMWDEQY
TRBV7-2 ASSPRSTATDTQY
TRBV7-2 ASSPPGRGDGYT
TRBV19 ASIPLRRVRETQY
TRBV6-6 ASSTNRYEQY
TRBV23-1 ASSQPLWRGAYEQY
TRBV7-8 ASSLVGQGEQNQPQH
TRBV5-1 ASSLGGTRRGTDTQY
TRBV19 ASSIPLRRVLGNQPQH
TRBV20-1 SAPYYGYT
TRBV7-6 ASSPTQGNYGYT
TRBV5-4 ASSSWASGPIEQY
TRBV7-9 ASSLVDTNYGYT
TRBV7-9 ASSLGRGSGEETQY
TRBV10-2 ASSAAATGELF
TRBV9 ASSAGYWGGNYNEQF
TRBV9 ASSEQRGAAYNEQF
TRBV2 ASSEGLAGS
TRBV19 ASSMAGAYTGELF
TRBV19 ASSIDGTRTGTTDTQY
TRBV7-2 ASSFGLGSDTQY
TRBV4-3 ASSQEGRRRGTNEKLF
TRBV5-4 ASSPGTGGSYEQY
TRBV7-9 ASSLVAGLLTDTQY
TRBV2 ASSIGTGEKF
TRBV5-4 ASSDGILSEETQY
TRBV4-1 ASSQFSTGQKDGYT
TRBV4-3 ASSQDRPSGLLYNEQF
TRBV5-1 ASSLARETQY
TRBV27 ASSFSFERWDTGELF
TRBV5-4 ASSLAGQGFETQY
TRBV13 ASSPVRGREKLF
TRBV6-1 ASSAASGGLYQF
TRBV9 ASSAYTRGRETQY
TRBV19 ASTRGIQEKLF
TRBV11-2 ASSSFDRGYEQY
TRBV19 ASTDGNNSPLH
TRBV7-2 ASSSRQGAYEQY
TRBV7-9 ASSPQGAYGYT
TRBV18 ASSPFRGGDGYT
TRBV29-1 SVVVTRGVGVGTEAF
TRBV25-1 ASSGQNTGELF
TRBV11-2 ASSLGVGAGQLTEQPQH
TRBV2 ASSEEVAETDTQY
TRBV6-5 ASSWSRTGSYEQY
TRBV11-2 ASSGRQGWDEQY
TRBV5-1 ASSLNGYEQY
TRBV5-4 ASSLLRDTRTDTQY
TRBV25-1 ASTNQGGREQY
TRBV2 ASRPGQGEGGHLYEQY
TRBV5-1 ASSSGGGYT
TRBV2 AGNLAGGSEQY
TRBV2 ASSEERLETQY
TRBV4-1 ASSQPSRGVSNYGYT
TRBV18 ASSPAGGQPQH